This TCR beta chain originates from a study of shared clonotypes between healthy human individuals. This CDR3 is 11 amino acids long. V shed 8 bases and J shed 5 bases, with 9 bases lying between them. Germline V gene data show CDR1 as MNHEY and CDR2 as SMNVEV (reference sequence). The table came from immunoSEQ multiplex PCR; TCRdb's copy has only in-frame clones and leaves some out. The sample has roughly 2,300,000 clones, approximately 90% seen once. The rearrangement links TRBV27 to TRBJ2-5; D is unresolved. This clonotype was sampled from a young man in good health. Some clones in this sample may be carry-over from other donors' samples. Sequenced: naive CD4+ T cells from PBMCs. The subset was: CD45RA+ positively selected. The CDR3 is CASSSYETQYF. The CDR3 nucleotides are TGTGCCAGCTCCTCGTACGAGACCCAGTACTTC.